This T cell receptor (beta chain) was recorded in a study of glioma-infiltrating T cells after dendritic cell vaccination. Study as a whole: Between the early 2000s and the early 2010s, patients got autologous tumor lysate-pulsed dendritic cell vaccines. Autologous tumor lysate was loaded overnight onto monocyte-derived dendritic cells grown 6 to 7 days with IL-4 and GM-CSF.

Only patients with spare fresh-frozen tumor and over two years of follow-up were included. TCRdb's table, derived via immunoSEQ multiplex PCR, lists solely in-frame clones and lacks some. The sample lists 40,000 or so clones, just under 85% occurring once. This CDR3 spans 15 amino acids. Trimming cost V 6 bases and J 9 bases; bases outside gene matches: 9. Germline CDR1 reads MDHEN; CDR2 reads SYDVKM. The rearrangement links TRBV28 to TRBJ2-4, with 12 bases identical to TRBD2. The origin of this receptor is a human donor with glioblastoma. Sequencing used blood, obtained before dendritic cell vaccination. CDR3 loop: CASRGLAGNPGIQYF. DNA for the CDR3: TGTGCCAGCAGAGGACTAGCGGGAAACCCAGGCATTCAGTACTTC.